Listed below are T cell receptor beta chains from one sample, sequenced in a study of shared clonotypes between healthy human individuals. The protocol was immunoSEQ multiplex PCR, while the TCRdb copy is restricted to in-frame clones and leaves out a portion. The sample yields around 2,000,000 clones, about 92% seen once. The sequencing input was naive CD8+ T cells from PBMCs. The receptors were gathered from a man aged 18 to 30 in good health. Some clones in this sample may be carry-over from other donors' samples. CDR3s include the opening cysteine and the closing phenylalanine or tryptophan. D genes are given only for firm matches. The size field is filled for only some rows; it gives once, few, many or a size class.

DNA	CDR3	size	D	length	V	J
TGTGCCAGCAGTTTATCGAGGACCGGCCTTTTGGGAGGCGAGCAGTACTTC	CASSLSRTGLLGGEQYF	NA	NA	17	TRBV27	TRBJ2-7
TGTGCCAGCAGTGGGCTAGCGGGGTACAATGAGCAGTTCTTC	CASSGLAGYNEQFF	NA	TRBD2	14	TRBV6-1	TRBJ2-1
TGTGCCACCAGACAGGGGTACACTGAAGCTTTCTTT	CATRQGYTEAFF	few	TRBD1	12	TRBV19	TRBJ1-1
TGCGCCAGCAGCCAAGACCCCAGCCCGGCCGGCGGGAGGGCTCACGAGCAGTACTTC	CASSQDPSPAGGRAHEQYF	once	TRBD2	19	TRBV4-3	TRBJ2-7
TGTGCCAGCAGAGAGACAGGGAACACTGAAGCTTTCTTT	CASRETGNTEAFF	NA	NA	13	TRBV2	TRBJ1-1
TGTGCCAGCAGCTTAACTCACAGACTAGCGGGAGCATACACAGATACGCAGTATTTT	CASSLTHRLAGAYTDTQYF	NA	TRBD2	19	TRBV7-3	TRBJ2-3
TGTGCCAGCAGTCTCCGGGACTTACGCGGGCAGTTCTTC	CASSLRDLRGQFF	NA	NA	13	TRBV27	TRBJ2-1
TGTGCCAGTAGTATGAAACCTTACAATGAGCAGTTCTTC	CASSMKPYNEQFF	few	NA	13	TRBV19	TRBJ2-1
TGTGCCAGCTCCAACGACAGTTTCCCCTACGAGCAGTACTTC	CASSNDSFPYEQYF	NA	NA	14	TRBV18	TRBJ2-7
TGTGCCAGCTCAGGACAGCGCCTAAACACCGGGGAGCTGTTTTTT	CASSGQRLNTGELFF	NA	NA	15	TRBV18	TRBJ2-2
TGCGCCAGCAGCATACTGACTAGGAGTAGGGGTGAGCAGTTCTTC	CASSILTRSRGEQFF	NA	NA	15	TRBV4-1	TRBJ2-1
TGTGCCAGCAGTTTTAGGACAGGGAGGGCGGACGAGCAGTACTTC	CASSFRTGRADEQYF	NA	NA	15	TRBV27	TRBJ2-7
TGTGCCAGCAGCTTAGGCAGAAGTCTGAACTATGGCTACACCTTC	CASSLGRSLNYGYTF	NA	NA	15	TRBV7-6	TRBJ1-2
TGTGCCAGCAGCTTAATGGGACTAGGTAATGAGCAGTTCTTC	CASSLMGLGNEQFF	NA	TRBD2	14	TRBV7-2	TRBJ2-1
TGCAGCGTTGAGGGCGGATACAATGAGCAGTTCTTC	CSVEGGYNEQFF	NA	NA	12	TRBV29-1	TRBJ2-1